The 30 T cell receptor beta chains below were found in one sample sequenced in a study of regulatory T cells in long-lasting Graves disease. Assembly of TCR beta libraries relied on iRepertoire HTBI primers together with Arm-PCR of CDR3 regions. One entry per CDR3 protein, called by TCRdb with MiXCR from the multiplex PCR reads. The sample holds about 310,000 distinct CDR3 sequences, 22% seen once. Time point in this sample: persistent/refractory GD, antithyroid drugs over 5 years with positive TRAb. Following extraction of RNA from PBMCs, that RNA was used to make the TCR library. This material consisted of peripheral blood mononuclear cells (PBMCs), taken when the disease was refractory, from a patient treated with antithyroid drugs. These receptors were obtained from a female donor with Graves disease.

The chain combines TRBV6-2 or TRBV6-3 with TRBJ2-1; 8 nucleotides line up with TRBD1. This CDR3 is built from 15 residues. The V gene end was trimmed by 4 bases and the J gene end by 0 bases; junction bases not matched to a gene: 2. The V gene's germline CDR1 is MNHEY and CDR2 SVGEGT. The DNA of the CDR3 is TGTGCCAGCAGTTCGGACAGGGACTCCTACAATGAGCAGTTCTTC. Encoded protein: CASSSDRDSYNEQFF.

The chain couples TRBV28 to TRBJ2-5; D possibly uses TRBD1 or TRBD2 (5 bases each). The germline V gene has CDR1 MDHEN and CDR2 SYDVKM. V lost 4 bases and J lost 2, with 11 bases in between. The CDR3 totals 14 residues. CDR3 region: CASSWGGWQETQYF. CDR3 DNA sequence: TGTGCCAGCAGTTGGGGCGGGTGGCAAGAGACCCAGTACTTC. Filled out from reference TRBV28 and TRBJ2-5, the complete variable domain reads DVKVTQSSRYLVKRTGEKVFLECVQDMDHENMFWYRQDPGLGLRLIYFSYDVKMKEKGDIPEGYSVSREKKERFSLILESASTNQTSMYLCASSWGGWQETQYFGPGTRLLVL.

The sample holds many counts of this clonotype. This sequence joins TRBV6-1 and TRBJ1-6; unclear D gene. Trimming pared 5 bases from V and 7 bases from J, leaving 18 bases between. Germline assignment: CDR1 MNHNS and CDR2 SASEGT. The CDR3 is 16 amino acids. The CDR3 region has the DNA TGTGCCAGCAGTACCCACCTCGGAGGCGGGAATTCACCCCTCCACTTT. It yields the protein CASSTHLGGGNSPLHF.

The chain links TRBV4-1 to TRBJ2-2; D call uncertain. In germline, CDR1 is MGHRA, CDR2 YSYEKL. This CDR3 has 16 residues. V was clipped by 4 bases and J by 2 bases, with 14 bases between them. The CDR3: CASSRTPTTNTGELFF. The CDR3 region has the DNA TGCGCCAGCAGCCGAACCCCAACCACCAACACCGGGGAGCTGTTTTTT.

The genes are TRBV29-1 and TRBJ1-1, with D hard to call. The CDR3 covers 11 residues. Germline CDR1 reads SQVTM; CDR2 reads ANQGSEA. The V and J ends lost 6 bases and 1 base respectively, with 6 bases between them. CDR3 sequence (DNA): TGCAGCGTCCTTTGGAACACTGAAGCTTTCTTT. Translating it yields CSVLWNTEAFF. Looking up the rest from reference TRBV29-1 and TRBJ1-1 gives the full variable domain: SAVISQKPSRDICQRGTSLTIQCQVDSQVTMMFWYRQQPGQSLTLIATANQGSEATYESGFVIDKFPISRPNLTFSTLTVSNMSPEDSSIYLCSVLWNTEAFFGQGTRLTVV.

This clonotype was seen at least ten times. The chain couples TRBV10-3 to TRBJ1-5; the match to TRBD1 covers 9 bases. Germline V gives CDR1 ENHRY, CDR2 SYGVKD. CDR3 size: 15 residues. The trim removed 2 bases at V and 6 bases at J, leaving 5 bases unmatched. The chain's CDR3 is CAISESGQGSQPQHF. CDR3 DNA: TGTGCCATCAGTGAGAGTGGACAGGGGAGTCAGCCCCAGCATTTT.

The V and J genes are TRBV10-3 and TRBJ2-1; D possibly corresponds to TRBD1 (5 bases). Trimming took 3 bases from V and 7 from J, leaving 13 bases between them. CDR1 is ENHRY, CDR2 SYGVKD, per germline. The CDR3 has 14 residues. CDR3 sequence reads: CAISDLGSGNEQFF. As DNA, the CDR3 is TGTGCCATCAGTGATCTGGGTTCAGGGAATGAGCAGTTCTTC.

The chain joins TRBV6-1 to TRBJ1-1; the D gene is possibly TRBD1 (6 bases). In germline, CDR1 is MNHNS, CDR2 SASEGT. Trimming took 6 bases from V and 7 from J, leaving 18 bases between them. This CDR3 spans 14 amino acids. The DNA of the CDR3 is TGTGCCAGCAGAAGCGGCAGGGGCCCCCGTGAAGCTTTCTTT. Encoded protein: CASRSGRGPREAFF.

This rearrangement joins TRBV9 to TRBJ1-1; TRBD1 aligns across 7 bases. Germline V gives CDR1 SGDLS, CDR2 YYNGEE. The V gene end was trimmed by 4 bases and the J gene end by 2 bases; junction bases not matched to a gene: 5. CDR3 size: 14 residues. CDR3 sequence (DNA): TGTGCCAGCAGCCCGACAGGGTCCAACACTGAAGCTTTCTTT. Translated: CASSPTGSNTEAFF.

This clonotype was observed at least ten times. The J gene is TRBJ2-3, the V gene TRBV12-3 or TRBV12-4, with TRBD1 matching over 9 bases. The CDR3 sequence is 13 residues long. Germline trimming cut 5 bases from V and 6 bases from J; bases unmatched to any gene: 3. Here the CDR3 reads CASSLDRGDTQYF. Written as DNA, the CDR3 is TGTGCCAGCAGTCTCGACAGGGGGGATACGCAGTATTTT.

The chain couples TRBV28 to TRBJ1-1; possible D gene TRBD1, 5 bases. The CDR3 loop spans 14 amino acids. Germline CDR1 reads MDHEN; CDR2 reads SYDVKM. Trimming cost V 4 bases and J 0 bases, with 9 bases left between them. The CDR3 coding sequence is TGTGCCAGCAGTTCGGGGGTAATGAACACTGAAGCTTTCTTT. It encodes CASSSGVMNTEAFF.

The V and J genes are TRBV6-2 or TRBV6-3 and TRBJ2-1; 9 bases are a match to TRBD2. There are 14 residues in the CDR3. Germline values: CDR1 MNHEY, CDR2 SVGEGT. The J segment lost 8 bases and the V segment lost 11 bases, leaving 13 bases of the junction unmatched. CDR3 protein: CAARVAGDRYEQFF. The DNA for the CDR3 is TGTGCCGCCAGGGTAGCGGGAGATAGGTATGAGCAGTTCTTC.

This chain links TRBV4-3 with TRBJ2-4; D possibly matches TRBD1 or TRBD2 (5 bases each). The length of the CDR3 is 14 residues. V was shortened by 2 bases and J by 6 bases, with 11 bases between the two germline ends. The germline V gene has CDR1 LGHNA and CDR2 YSLEER. The CDR3 here is CASSQRVGVNIQYF. CDR3 sequence (DNA): TGCGCCAGCAGCCAAAGGGTGGGGGTAAACATTCAGTACTTC.

The chain carries TRBV24-1 and TRBJ2-3, with D possibly being TRBD2 (6 bases). The CDR3 consists of 17 residues. Germline V CDR1 and CDR2: KGHDR, SFDVKD. The V and J ends lost 4 bases and 1 base respectively, with 17 bases between them. CDR3 in amino acids: CATSDRLAGTGTDTQYF. Written as DNA, the CDR3 is TGTGCCACCAGTGACCGATTGGCGGGAACGGGCACAGATACGCAGTATTTT.

There are many counts of this clonotype. The V call is TRBV28, the J call TRBJ1-4, with unresolved D. Trimming removed 3 bases from V and 7 bases from J, with 9 bases in between. Germline values: CDR1 MDHEN, CDR2 SYDVKM. This CDR3 region has 13 residues. The CDR3 sequence: CASSLTRREKLFF. CDR3 DNA: TGTGCCAGCAGTTTGACCCGACGTGAAAAACTGTTTTTT.

Notes on this clonotype: This may stem from a read error, because a much larger clone lies one nucleotide away. The chain links TRBV6-2 or TRBV6-3 to TRBJ2-7; weak D call: TRBD2 (6 bases). CDR3 length equals 11 residues. Germline lookup yields CDR1 MNHEY and CDR2 SVGEGT. CDR3 region: CASGVRDEQHF. The CDR3 DNA is TGTGCCAGCGGGGTGCGGGACGAGCAGCACTTC.

This clonotype was recorded many times. This chain uses TRBV7-2 with TRBJ1-1; tentative D call: TRBD1 (6 bases). Germline CDR1 reads SGHTA; CDR2 reads FQGNSA. V was clipped by 5 bases and J by 4 bases, with 11 bases between them. The CDR3 has 13 amino acids. CDR3 sequence (DNA): TGTGCCAGCAGCCCCAGGGGTCGCACTGAAGCTTTCTTT. This encodes CASSPRGRTEAFF. The variable domain in full, completed from reference TRBV7-2 and TRBJ1-1, reads GAGVSQSPSNKVTEKGKDVELRCDPISGHTALYWYRQSLGQGLEFLIYFQGNSAPDKSGLPSDRFSAERTGGSVSTLTIQRTQQEDSAVYLCASSPRGRTEAFFGQGTRLTVV.

This clonotype was seen more than once but under ten times. The chain couples TRBV18 to TRBJ2-1; TRBD1 aligns across 7 bases. Germline V CDR1 and CDR2: KGHSH, LQKENI. The CDR3 extends over 14 amino acids. Trimming took 0 bases from V and 5 from J; bases not matched to a gene: 1. In DNA form, the CDR3 reads TGTGCCAGCTCACCACCCGGGACAGACAATGAGCAGTTCTTC. Translating gives CASSPPGTDNEQFF. The full variable domain, its missing parts supplied by reference TRBV18 and TRBJ2-1, is NAGVMQNPRHLVRRRGQEARLRCSPMKGHSHVYWYRQLPEEGLKFMVYLQKENIIDESGMPKERFSAEFPKEGPSILRIQQVVRGDSAAYFCASSPPGTDNEQFFGPGTRLTVL.

This clonotype was recorded a few times. The CDR3 sequence: CATSDGGVEKLFF. Written as DNA, the CDR3 is TGTGCCACCAGTGATGGAGGCGTAGAAAAACTGTTTTTT. The chain is built from TRBV24-1 and TRBJ1-4; D ambiguous. CDR3 size: 13 residues. V was shortened by 3 bases and J by 8 bases, with 9 bases between the two germline ends. CDR1 is KGHDR and CDR2 is SFDVKD in the germline V gene.

This chain connects TRBV6-2 or TRBV6-3 to TRBJ1-3, with D unclear. The germline V gene has CDR1 MNHEY and CDR2 SVGEGT. Deletions cut 7 bases from V and 0 bases from J, with 7 bases between. This CDR3 region has 13 residues. The CDR3 sequence is CASKTISGNTIYF. As DNA, the CDR3 is TGTGCCAGCAAGACGATCTCTGGAAACACCATATATTTT.

V usage is TRBV19 and J usage is TRBJ1-5; a possible D gene is TRBD1 (6 bases). Trimming stripped 3 bases from V and 3 bases from J, with 15 bases between. The CDR3 runs to 16 residues. Germline loops: CDR1 LNHDA, CDR2 SQIVND (reference sequence). Here the CDR3 DNA reads TGTGCCAGTAGTATCCGCGGCGACAGGAACAATCAGCCCCAGCATTTT. The encoded protein is CASSIRGDRNNQPQHF.

This clonotype was counted ten times or more. The gene calls are TRBV12-3 or TRBV12-4 and TRBJ1-4; 7 bases are a match to TRBD1. J gave up 8 bases and V 5 bases, and 11 bases lay outside the gene matches. The CDR3 contains 15 residues. DNA for the CDR3: TGTGCCAGCAGTCGGCAACAGGGGATTGGGGAAAAACTGTTTTTT. It translates to CASSRQQGIGEKLFF.

CDR3 loop: CASSNRNYGYTF. The CDR3 bases are TGTGCCAGCAGTAACAGGAACTATGGCTACACCTTC. The chain has TRBV12-3 or TRBV12-4 and TRBJ1-2; TRBD1 is a possible D gene (5 bases). This CDR3 spans 12 amino acids. The ends were cut back, 5 bases at V and 2 bases at J, with 6 bases in the middle.

Regarding this clonotype: A much larger clone lies one base from this, so it may be a read error. CDR3: CASSFQGGEKLFF. Written as DNA, the CDR3 is TGCGCCAGCAGCTTCCAGGGCGGGGAAAAACTGTTTTTT. The gene calls are TRBV5-1 and TRBJ1-4, with a weak D call TRBD1 (5 bases). This CDR3 is built from 13 residues. CDR1 and CDR2 (germline): SGHRS, YFSETQ. V shed 2 bases and J shed 8 bases, with 10 bases lying between them.

There are a few counts of this clonotype. The gene calls are TRBV4-2 and TRBJ2-4, with D uncertain. V was pared by 1 base and J by 0 bases, with 4 bases between. The germline gives CDR1 LGHNA, CDR2 YNFKEQ. The CDR3 loop spans 14 amino acids. The CDR3 nucleotides are TGTGCCAGCAGCCAAGCGGGAGCCAAAAACATTCAGTACTTC. It is translated as CASSQAGAKNIQYF.

This clonotype appeared many times. The chain recombines TRBV2 with TRBJ1-6; D unresolved. V was trimmed by 4 bases and J by 5 bases, leaving 12 bases between them. CDR3 length: 15 amino acids. Germline assignment: CDR1 SNHLY and CDR2 FYNNEI. The CDR3 DNA is TGTGCCAGCAGTGTCGATGGAGAGAATAATTCACCCCTCCACTTT. This codes for CASSVDGENNSPLHF.

The chain carries TRBV3-2 and TRBJ2-4; the table gives TRBD1 as D, unverified against the DNA. TRBV3-2 counts as a pseudogene. The CDR3 loop spans 20 amino acids. CDR3 loop: CASSGPARGAEGLAKNIQYF. CDR3 nucleotides: TGTGCCAGCAGCGGACCGGCCCGAGGGGCGGAAGGGTTAGCCAAAAACATTCAGTACTTC.

This clonotype has a handful of counts. The genes are TRBV7-2 and TRBJ2-2; TRBD2 might be the D (5 bases). The CDR3 runs to 15 residues. The V and J ends lost 1 base and 2 bases respectively, with 8 bases between them. Germline CDR1 SGHTA, CDR2 FQGNSA. In nucleotides, the CDR3 is TGTGCCAGCAGCTTAGGTCGGGGAAACACCGGGGAGCTGTTTTTT. Protein product: CASSLGRGNTGELFF.

This clonotype was picked up many times. The chain couples TRBV7-9 to TRBJ2-5, with D tentatively TRBD1 (7 bases). Germline V gene data show CDR1 as SEHNR and CDR2 as FQNEAQ (reference sequence). The CDR3 totals 14 residues. The V end was cut by 5 bases, the J end by 6 bases, with 16 bases between. The CDR3 loop is CASSETGEVKTQYF. DNA for the CDR3: TGTGCCAGCAGCGAAACAGGGGAGGTGAAGACCCAGTACTTC.

This clonotype was seen only a few times. The chain uses TRBV18 and TRBJ2-4; TRBD2 agrees at 7 bases. Germline V lookup: CDR1 KGHSH, CDR2 LQKENI. Unmatched junction bases numbered 19, after V lost 6 bases and J lost 8 bases. The length of the CDR3 is 17 residues. The CDR3, as DNA: TGTGCCAGCTCGCCGACCGAAATGAGCGGGACCTGGGACATTCAGTACTTC. It encodes CASSPTEMSGTWDIQYF.